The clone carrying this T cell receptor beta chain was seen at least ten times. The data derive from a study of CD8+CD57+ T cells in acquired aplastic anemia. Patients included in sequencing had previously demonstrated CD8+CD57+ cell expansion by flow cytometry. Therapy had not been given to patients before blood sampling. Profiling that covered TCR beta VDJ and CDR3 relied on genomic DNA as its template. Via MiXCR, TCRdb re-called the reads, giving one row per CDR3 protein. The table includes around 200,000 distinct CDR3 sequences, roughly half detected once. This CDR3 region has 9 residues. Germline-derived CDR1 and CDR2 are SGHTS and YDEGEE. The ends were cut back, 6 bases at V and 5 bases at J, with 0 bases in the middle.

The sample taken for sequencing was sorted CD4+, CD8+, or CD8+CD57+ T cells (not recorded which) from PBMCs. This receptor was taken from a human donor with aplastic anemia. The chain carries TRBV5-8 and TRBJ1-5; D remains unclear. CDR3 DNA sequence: TGTGCCAGCAATCAGCCCCAGCATTTT. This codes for CASNQPQHF.